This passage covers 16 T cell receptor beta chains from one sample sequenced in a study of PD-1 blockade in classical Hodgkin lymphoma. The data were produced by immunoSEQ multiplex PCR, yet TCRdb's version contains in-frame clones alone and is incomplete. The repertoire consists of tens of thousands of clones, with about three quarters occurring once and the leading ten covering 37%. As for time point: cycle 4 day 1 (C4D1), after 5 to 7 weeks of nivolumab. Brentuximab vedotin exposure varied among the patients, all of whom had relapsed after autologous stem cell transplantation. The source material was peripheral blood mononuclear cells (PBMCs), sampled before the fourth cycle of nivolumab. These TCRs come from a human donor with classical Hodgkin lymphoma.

CDR3: CASSLVSPTDTQYF. The CDR3, as DNA: TGCGCCAGCAGCTTGGTTTCCCCCACAGATACGCAGTATTTT. The genes are TRBV5-1 and TRBJ2-3; D gene unclear. Germline V CDR1 and CDR2: SGHRS, YFSETQ. The CDR3 has 14 residues. Trimming shortened V by 0 bases and J by 2 bases, and 7 bases separated the two germline ends. The entire variable domain, with the rest obtained from reference TRBV5-1 and TRBJ2-3, is as follows: KAGVTQTPRYLIKTRGQQVTLSCSPISGHRSVSWYQQTPGQGLQFLFEYFSETQRNKGNFPGRFSGRQFSNSRSEMNVSTLELGDSALYLCASSLVSPTDTQYFGPGTRLTVL.

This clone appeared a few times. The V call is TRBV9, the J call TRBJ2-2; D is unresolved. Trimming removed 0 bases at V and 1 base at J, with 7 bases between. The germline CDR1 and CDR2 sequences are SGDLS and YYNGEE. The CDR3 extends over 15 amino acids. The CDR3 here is CASSVGVQNTGELFF. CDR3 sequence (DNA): TGTGCCAGCAGCGTAGGGGTTCAGAACACCGGGGAGCTGTTTTTT. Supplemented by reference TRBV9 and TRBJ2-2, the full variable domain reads DSGVTQTPKHLITATGQRVTLRCSPRSGDLSVYWYQQSLDQGLQFLIQYYNGEERAKGNILERFSAQQFPDLHSELNLSSLELGDSALYFCASSVGVQNTGELFFGEGSRLTVL.

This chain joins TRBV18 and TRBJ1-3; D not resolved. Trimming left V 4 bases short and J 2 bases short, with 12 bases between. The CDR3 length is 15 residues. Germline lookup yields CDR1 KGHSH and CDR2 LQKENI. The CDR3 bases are TGTGCCAGCTCACACAAAACCGGGACTGGAAACACCATATATTTT. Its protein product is CASSHKTGTGNTIYF.

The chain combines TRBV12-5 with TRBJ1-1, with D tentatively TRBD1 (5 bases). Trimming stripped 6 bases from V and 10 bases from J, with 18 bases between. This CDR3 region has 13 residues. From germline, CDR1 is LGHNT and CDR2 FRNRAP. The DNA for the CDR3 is TGTGCTAGTGGCCCTGGACACCCCCCGGGAGCTTTCTTT. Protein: CASGPGHPPGAFF.

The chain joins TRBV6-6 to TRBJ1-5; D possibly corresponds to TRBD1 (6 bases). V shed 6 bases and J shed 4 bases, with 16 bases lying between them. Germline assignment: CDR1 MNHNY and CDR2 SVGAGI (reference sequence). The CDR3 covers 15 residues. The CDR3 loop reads CASSPADSPNQPQHF. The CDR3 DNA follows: TGTGCCAGCAGCCCCGCGGACAGCCCTAATCAGCCCCAGCATTTT.

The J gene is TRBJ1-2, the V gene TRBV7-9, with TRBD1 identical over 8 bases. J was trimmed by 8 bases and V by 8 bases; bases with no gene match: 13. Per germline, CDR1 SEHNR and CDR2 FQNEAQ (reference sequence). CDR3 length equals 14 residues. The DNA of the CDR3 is TGTGCCAGCCAGCTAGAGCAGGGGGCGGGAGGCTACACCTTC. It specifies CASQLEQGAGGYTF.

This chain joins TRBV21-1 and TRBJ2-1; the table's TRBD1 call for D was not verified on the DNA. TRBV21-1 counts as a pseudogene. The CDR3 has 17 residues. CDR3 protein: CASSKKETGTLYNEQFF. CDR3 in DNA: TGTGCCAGCAGCAAAAAGGAGACGGGGACACTTTACAATGAGCAGTTCTTC.

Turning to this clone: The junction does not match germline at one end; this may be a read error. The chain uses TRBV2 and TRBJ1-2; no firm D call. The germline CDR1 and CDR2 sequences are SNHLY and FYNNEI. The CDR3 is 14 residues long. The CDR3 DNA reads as TGTGTCAGCACCGTAGACTCGTCTAACTATGGCTACACCTTC. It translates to CVSTVDSSNYGYTF.

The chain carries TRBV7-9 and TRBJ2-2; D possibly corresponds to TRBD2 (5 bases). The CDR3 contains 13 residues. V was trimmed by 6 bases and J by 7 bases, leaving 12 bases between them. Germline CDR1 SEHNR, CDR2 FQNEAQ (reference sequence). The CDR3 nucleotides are TGTGCCAGCAGTAGAGAGGGCCACGGGGAGCTGTTTTTT. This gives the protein CASSREGHGELFF.

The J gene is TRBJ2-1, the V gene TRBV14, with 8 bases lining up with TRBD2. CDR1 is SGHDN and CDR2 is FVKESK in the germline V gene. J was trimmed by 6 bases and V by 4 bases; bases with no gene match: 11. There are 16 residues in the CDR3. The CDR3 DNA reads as TGTGCCAGCAGCCCGGCGATTAGCGGGGCGTCCAATGAGCAGTTCTTC. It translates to CASSPAISGASNEQFF.

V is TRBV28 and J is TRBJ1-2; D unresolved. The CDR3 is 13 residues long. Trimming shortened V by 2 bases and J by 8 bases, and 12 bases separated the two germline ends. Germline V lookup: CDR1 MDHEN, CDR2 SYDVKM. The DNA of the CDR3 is TGTGCCAGCAGTTTAGATCTTAGGTTAGGCTACACCTTC. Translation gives CASSLDLRLGYTF.

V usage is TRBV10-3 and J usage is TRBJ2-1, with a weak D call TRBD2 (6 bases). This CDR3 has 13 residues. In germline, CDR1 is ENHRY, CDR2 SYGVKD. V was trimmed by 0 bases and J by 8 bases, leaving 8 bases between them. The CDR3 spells CAISESREDEQFF. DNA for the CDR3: TGTGCCATCAGTGAGTCCAGGGAGGATGAGCAGTTCTTC.

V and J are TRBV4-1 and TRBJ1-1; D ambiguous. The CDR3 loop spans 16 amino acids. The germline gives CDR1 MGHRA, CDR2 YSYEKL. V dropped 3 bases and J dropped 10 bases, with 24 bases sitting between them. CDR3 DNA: TGCGCCAGCAGCCAGCTCTCCTGGACGACCCTCCCGGCAGCTTTCTTT. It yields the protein CASSQLSWTTLPAAFF.

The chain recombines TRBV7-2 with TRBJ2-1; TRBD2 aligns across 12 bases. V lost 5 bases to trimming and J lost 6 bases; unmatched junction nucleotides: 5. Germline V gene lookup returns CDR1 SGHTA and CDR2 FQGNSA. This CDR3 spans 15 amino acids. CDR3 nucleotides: TGTGCCAGCAGCATGACTAGCGGGGGCTTCAATGAGCAGTTCTTC. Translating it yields CASSMTSGGFNEQFF. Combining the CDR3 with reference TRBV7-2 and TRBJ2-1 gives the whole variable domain GAGVSQSPSNKVTEKGKDVELRCDPISGHTALYWYRQSLGQGLEFLIYFQGNSAPDKSGLPSDRFSAERTGGSVSTLTIQRTQQEDSAVYLCASSMTSGGFNEQFFGPGTRLTVL.

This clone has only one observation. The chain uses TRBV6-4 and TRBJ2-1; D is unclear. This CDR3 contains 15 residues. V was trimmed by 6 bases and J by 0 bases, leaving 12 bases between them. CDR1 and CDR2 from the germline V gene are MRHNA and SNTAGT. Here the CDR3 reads CASSPVGNSYNEQFF. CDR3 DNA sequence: TGTGCCAGCAGCCCGGTCGGAAACTCCTACAATGAGCAGTTCTTC.

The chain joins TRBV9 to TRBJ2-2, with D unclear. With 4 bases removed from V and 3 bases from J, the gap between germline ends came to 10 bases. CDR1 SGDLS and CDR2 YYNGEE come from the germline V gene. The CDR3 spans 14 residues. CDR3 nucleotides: TGTGCCAGCAGCTTGGAACTCTACACCGGGGAGCTGTTTTTT. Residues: CASSLELYTGELFF.